This passage covers 6 T cell receptor beta chains from one sample sequenced in a study of OX40 agonist ivuxolimab in advanced cancers. This table comes from immunoSEQ multiplex PCR, and its TCRdb copy is limited to in-frame clones, with some not included. The table lists 85,000 to 95,000 clones, 75% to 90% of them singletons, with 0.33% in the top ten. Sequences were derived from CD4+ or CD8+ T cells sorted from blood, sampled in a trial of the OX40 agonist ivuxolimab. The receptor set was obtained from an adult with an advanced solid tumor such as melanoma, head and neck, liver or kidney cancer.

This chain connects TRBV5-4 to TRBJ1-2, with D tentatively TRBD1 (5 bases). The CDR3 consists of 15 residues. The germline V gene has CDR1 SGHNT and CDR2 YYREEE (reference sequence). The V end lost 2 bases, the J end lost 8 bases, and 19 bases lay between the germline ends. The CDR3 bases are TGTGCCAGCAGCTTAGGAGGACAAAGGCAGTGGGGCTACACCTTC. Residues: CASSLGGQRQWGYTF.

The chain recombines TRBV19 with TRBJ2-1; 8 nucleotides line up with TRBD2. V was pared by 7 bases and J by 3 bases, with 11 bases of the junction left unmatched. From germline, CDR1 is LNHDA and CDR2 SQIVND (reference sequence). There are 16 residues in the CDR3. The CDR3: CASTSVKSGSYNEQFF. The CDR3 DNA sequence: TGTGCCAGTACCTCCGTGAAAAGCGGGAGCTACAATGAGCAGTTCTTC.

This chain uses TRBV7-8 with TRBJ1-6; TRBD1 agrees at 8 bases. The length of the CDR3 is 14 residues. The V gene's germline CDR1 is SGHVS and CDR2 FQNEAQ. Trimming removed 5 bases from V and 10 bases from J; junction bases left unmatched: 7. CDR3 protein: CASSETGVRSPLHF. The CDR3 bases are TGTGCCAGCAGCGAGACAGGGGTGCGCTCACCCCTCCACTTT.

V is TRBV5-4 and J is TRBJ1-1; D gene unclear. With 7 bases removed from V and 1 base from J, the gap between germline ends came to 5 bases. This CDR3 comprises 11 residues. From germline, CDR1 is SGHNT and CDR2 YYREEE (reference sequence). The CDR3 nucleotides are TGTGCCAGCCGTACGAACACTGAAGCTTTCTTT. Translation gives CASRTNTEAFF.

V is TRBV27 and J is TRBJ1-4; D is perhaps TRBD1 (5 bases). This CDR3 region has 14 residues. The germline V and J ends were trimmed by 5 bases and 7 bases, with 14 bases remaining between them. The V gene's germline CDR1 is MNHEY and CDR2 SMNVEV (reference sequence). CDR3 sequence (DNA): TGTGCCAGCAGTCCAGGGACCTTGGGTGAAAAACTGTTTTTT. The encoded protein is CASSPGTLGEKLFF.

This chain's CDR3 is CASSQPGVGNEQFF. Written as DNA, the CDR3 is TGTGCCAGCAGCCAACCCGGGGTTGGAAATGAGCAGTTCTTC. This rearrangement joins TRBV14 to TRBJ2-1, with D tentatively TRBD2 (5 bases). The V end was cut by 2 bases, the J end by 7 bases, with 12 bases between. This CDR3 contains 14 residues. Germline V CDR1 and CDR2: SGHDN, FVKESK.